The rows below give T cell receptor beta chains drawn from one sample of a study of cytomegalovirus exposure and HLA in healthy donors. Libraries were prepared by immunoSEQ multiplex PCR; TCRdb keeps only in-frame clonotypes and omits some of them. The repertoire holds around 130,000 clones, with 70% to 80% as singletons. Material: PBMCs. The receptor set was obtained from a man in his forties or fifties in good health and CMV-seronegative. Each CDR3 is given with its conserved first and last residue. A D gene is named only where the DNA matches it firmly. Clone size, where shown, is once, few, many, or a class for clones that have expanded.

j_call: TRBJ2-7; d_call: TRBD1; v_call: TRBV28; clone_size: -; cdr3_aa: CASSLSRGWIYEQYF
j_call: TRBJ2-7; d_call: TRBD1; v_call: TRBV18; clone_size: -; cdr3_aa: CASSPRQGAGDEQYF
j_call: TRBJ1-1; d_call: -; v_call: TRBV19; clone_size: -; cdr3_aa: CASSRGKNTEAFF
j_call: TRBJ2-1; d_call: TRBD2; v_call: TRBV11-3; clone_size: -; cdr3_aa: CASSFSGRANEQFF
j_call: TRBJ2-1; d_call: TRBD2; v_call: TRBV6-5; clone_size: -; cdr3_aa: CASKRGIWNEQFF
j_call: TRBJ1-2; d_call: -; v_call: TRBV7-2; clone_size: -; cdr3_aa: CASSLAGQGTYGYTF
j_call: TRBJ2-1; d_call: TRBD1; v_call: TRBV6-5; clone_size: -; cdr3_aa: CASSWAGDRASNEQFF
j_call: TRBJ1-2; d_call: TRBD1; v_call: TRBV7-9; clone_size: -; cdr3_aa: CASSQGDYGYTF
j_call: TRBJ2-3; d_call: -; v_call: TRBV27; clone_size: -; cdr3_aa: CASSLWGRTSTDTQYF
j_call: TRBJ2-5; d_call: TRBD1; v_call: TRBV27; clone_size: -; cdr3_aa: CASSSTRQGRETQYF
j_call: TRBJ2-5; d_call: -; v_call: TRBV11-2; clone_size: once; cdr3_aa: CASSLGLVETQYF
j_call: TRBJ1-1; d_call: -; v_call: TRBV15; clone_size: -; cdr3_aa: CATSTIEVGGRAFF
j_call: TRBJ2-2; d_call: -; v_call: TRBV11-1; clone_size: -; cdr3_aa: CASSLDRDRGELFF
j_call: TRBJ2-1; d_call: TRBD2; v_call: TRBV10-1; clone_size: -; cdr3_aa: CASSESHRLERGSGRAYNEQFF
j_call: TRBJ1-6; d_call: -; v_call: TRBV2; clone_size: few; cdr3_aa: CASSERRGGSPLHF
j_call: TRBJ1-5; d_call: -; v_call: TRBV4-3; clone_size: -; cdr3_aa: CASSHGASNQPQHF
j_call: TRBJ2-5; d_call: -; v_call: TRBV28; clone_size: -; cdr3_aa: CATVGAVQETQYF
j_call: TRBJ1-2; d_call: -; v_call: TRBV5-1; clone_size: -; cdr3_aa: CASSLDTRIDYGYTF
j_call: TRBJ2-7; d_call: -; v_call: TRBV29-1; clone_size: -; cdr3_aa: CSAGEGGEQYF
j_call: TRBJ2-1; d_call: TRBD1; v_call: TRBV5-4; clone_size: -; cdr3_aa: CASSQPGGSYNEQFF
j_call: TRBJ2-1; d_call: -; v_call: TRBV27; clone_size: -; cdr3_aa: CATRAGGFRDEQFF
j_call: TRBJ2-7; d_call: -; v_call: TRBV14; clone_size: -; cdr3_aa: CASSPRGGPYEQYF
j_call: TRBJ1-1; d_call: -; v_call: TRBV18; clone_size: -; cdr3_aa: CASFGGSNTEAFF
j_call: TRBJ2-1; d_call: -; v_call: TRBV5-1; clone_size: -; cdr3_aa: CASSFTSGTYNEQFF
j_call: TRBJ1-5; d_call: -; v_call: TRBV4-1; clone_size: -; cdr3_aa: CASSQDWTPRSNQPQHF
j_call: TRBJ2-1; d_call: TRBD1; v_call: TRBV19; clone_size: -; cdr3_aa: CASSPTGGNEQFF
j_call: TRBJ1-1; d_call: -; v_call: TRBV6-1; clone_size: -; cdr3_aa: CASSEIEVLNTEAFF
j_call: TRBJ1-4; d_call: TRBD1; v_call: TRBV4-3; clone_size: -; cdr3_aa: CASSQGGRGQGDEKLFF
j_call: TRBJ1-1; d_call: TRBD1; v_call: TRBV30; clone_size: -; cdr3_aa: CAWSTGQGIMNTEAFF
j_call: TRBJ2-5; d_call: TRBD2; v_call: TRBV28; clone_size: -; cdr3_aa: CASRPTSGRTETQYF
j_call: TRBJ2-7; d_call: TRBD1; v_call: TRBV15; clone_size: -; cdr3_aa: CATSLIRGEQYF
j_call: TRBJ2-1; d_call: TRBD2; v_call: TRBV7-2; clone_size: -; cdr3_aa: CASSLVLVLAGKGNEQFF
j_call: TRBJ1-5; d_call: TRBD1; v_call: TRBV4-1; clone_size: -; cdr3_aa: CASSYDRGNQPQHF
j_call: TRBJ1-5; d_call: TRBD1; v_call: TRBV9; clone_size: -; cdr3_aa: CASSTGGNQPQHF
j_call: TRBJ2-3; d_call: -; v_call: TRBV4-1; clone_size: -; cdr3_aa: CASSRGEGVGTDTQYF
j_call: TRBJ2-1; d_call: TRBD1; v_call: TRBV10-1; clone_size: -; cdr3_aa: CASSETRDRALFF
j_call: TRBJ1-1; d_call: TRBD1; v_call: TRBV18; clone_size: -; cdr3_aa: CASSQVQGARNTEAFF
j_call: TRBJ2-2; d_call: TRBD2; v_call: TRBV28; clone_size: -; cdr3_aa: CASSSPASGTGELFF
j_call: TRBJ1-2; d_call: TRBD1; v_call: TRBV6-1; clone_size: -; cdr3_aa: CASRPGTGGADGYTF
j_call: TRBJ1-1; d_call: -; v_call: TRBV7-6; clone_size: once; cdr3_aa: CASSLALNTEAFF
j_call: TRBJ1-3; d_call: -; v_call: TRBV4-3; clone_size: few; cdr3_aa: CASSQDVAALSGNTIYF
j_call: TRBJ1-3; d_call: -; v_call: TRBV2; clone_size: -; cdr3_aa: CASSEGRGGNTIYF
j_call: -; d_call: TRBD2; v_call: TRBV7-9; clone_size: -; cdr3_aa: CASSFLAGGHEQYF
j_call: TRBJ2-2; d_call: TRBD2; v_call: TRBV9; clone_size: -; cdr3_aa: CASSVGLAANTGELFF
j_call: -; d_call: -; v_call: TRBV5-1; clone_size: few; cdr3_aa: CASSLRLRLESSYEQYF
j_call: TRBJ1-1; d_call: -; v_call: TRBV19; clone_size: -; cdr3_aa: CASDPTGNTEAFF
j_call: TRBJ2-7; d_call: TRBD2; v_call: TRBV10-3; clone_size: -; cdr3_aa: CAIRREGAYEQYF
j_call: TRBJ2-1; d_call: TRBD2; v_call: TRBV28; clone_size: -; cdr3_aa: CASTVPSGIYNEQFF
j_call: TRBJ2-5; d_call: -; v_call: TRBV5-4; clone_size: -; cdr3_aa: CASTLAGGGEETQYF
j_call: TRBJ1-3; d_call: -; v_call: TRBV21-1; clone_size: -; cdr3_aa: CASSSLFLRRDSGNTIYF
j_call: TRBJ1-1; d_call: TRBD1; v_call: TRBV15; clone_size: -; cdr3_aa: CATSRDRGSTEAFF